This record concerns one TCR beta chain sequence. Antigen: not known. A read error may produce the germline difference seen at one junction end. RNA was extracted from bulk tissue without any cell sorting. Newly diagnosed lung cancer patients had thoracic surgery in China, August–late 2014, without prior chemotherapy. CDR1 and CDR2 from the germline V gene are SGHAT and FQNNGV. CDR3 length: 15 residues. This entry comes from a study of tumor and adjacent non-tumor tissue in lung cancer. Findings and caveats of the study: TCR diversity was significantly greater in tumor than normal lung tissue. Higher tumor TCR diversity was associated with shorter survival.

Three rounds of nested PCR, following a modified ARM-PCR protocol, produced the TCRbeta library. MiXCR, applied by TCRdb to the multiplex PCR reads, yields one record per CDR3 protein. The data hold about 79,000 distinct CDR3 sequences, with roughly two thirds observed a single time. The chain joins TRBV11-2 to TRBJ2-7; D might be TRBD1 or TRBD2, each matching 6 bases. Sequenced sample: lung tumor tissue. This clonotype originated in a middle-aged woman with non-small cell lung cancer. CDR3 sequence (DNA): TGTGCCTGCAGCTTCACCGGGGGCGGATCTTACGAGCAGTACTTC. As protein: CACSFTGGGSYEQYF.